This TCR beta chain appears in the sequencing data of a study of naive and memory T cell subsets. Findings and caveats of the study: No ground truth validated the naive and memory repertoire findings. RNA-based TCR counts may shift with T cell activation and differentiation.

An equimolar mix of two oligonucleotides served as the beta constant-region primer for TRBC1 and TRBC2. Nested alpha and beta constant-region primers with the SP2 primer drove four PCR rounds on ligated cDNA. TCRdb reprocessed the UMI-ligation and nested PCR reads via MiXCR and lists one record per CDR3 protein. The data contain 37,000 or so distinct CDR3 sequences, roughly 13% of them singletons. Sorting gates: effector memory CD45RA-CD27-, EMRA CD45RA+CD27-. This clonotype was observed a handful of times. Its antigen is not known. The length of the CDR3 is 13 residues. The V end lost 8 bases, the J end lost 8 bases, and 13 bases lay between the germline ends.

The receptor comes from a human donor in good health. Sequencing used effector memory CD4+ T cells from blood. Subset in this sample: effector memory, CD45RA- CD27-. The genes are TRBV12-3 or TRBV12-4 and TRBJ1-6; possible D gene TRBD1, 5 bases. DNA for the CDR3: TGTGCCAGCTCTAACGGCAGGGATTCACCCCTCCACTTT. It codes for CASSNGRDSPLHF.